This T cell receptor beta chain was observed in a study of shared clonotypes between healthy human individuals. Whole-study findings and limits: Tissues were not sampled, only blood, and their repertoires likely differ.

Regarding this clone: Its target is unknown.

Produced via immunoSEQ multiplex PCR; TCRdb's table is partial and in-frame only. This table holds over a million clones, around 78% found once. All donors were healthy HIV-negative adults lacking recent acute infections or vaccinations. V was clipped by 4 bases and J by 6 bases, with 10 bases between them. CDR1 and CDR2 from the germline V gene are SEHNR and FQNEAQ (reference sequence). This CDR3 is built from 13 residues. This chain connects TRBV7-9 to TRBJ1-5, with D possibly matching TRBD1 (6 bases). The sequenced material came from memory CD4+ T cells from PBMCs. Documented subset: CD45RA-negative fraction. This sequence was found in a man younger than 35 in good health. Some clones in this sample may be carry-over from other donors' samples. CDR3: CASSWGAGQPQHF. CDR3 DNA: TGTGCCAGCAGCTGGGGGGCCGGTCAGCCCCAGCATTTT.